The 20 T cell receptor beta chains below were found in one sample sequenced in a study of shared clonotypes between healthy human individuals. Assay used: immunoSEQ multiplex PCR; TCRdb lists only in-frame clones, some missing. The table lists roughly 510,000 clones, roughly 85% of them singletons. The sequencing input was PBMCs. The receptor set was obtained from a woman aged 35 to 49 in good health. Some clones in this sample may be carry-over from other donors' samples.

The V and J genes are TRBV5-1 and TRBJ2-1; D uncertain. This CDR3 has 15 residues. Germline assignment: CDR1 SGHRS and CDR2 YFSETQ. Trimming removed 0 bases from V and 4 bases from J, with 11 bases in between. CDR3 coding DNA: TGCGCCAGCAGCTTGGGGTATACAGAGTACAATGAGCAGTTCTTC. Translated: CASSLGYTEYNEQFF.

The CDR3 spells CASSKGVQGHGGDHLYEQYF. CDR3 bases: TGTGCCAGCAGCAAAGGAGTCCAGGGCCACGGAGGGGACCACCTCTACGAGCAGTACTTC. This chain uses TRBV21-1 with TRBJ2-7; the table names TRBD2, a call not compared with the DNA. TRBV21-1 is a pseudogene locus. The CDR3 length is 20 residues.

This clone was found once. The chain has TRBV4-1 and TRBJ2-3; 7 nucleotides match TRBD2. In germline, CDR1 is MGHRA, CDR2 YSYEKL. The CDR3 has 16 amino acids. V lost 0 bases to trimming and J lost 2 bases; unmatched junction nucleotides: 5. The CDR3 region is CASSQEASGYTDTQYF. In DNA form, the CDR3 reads TGCGCCAGCAGCCAAGAGGCTAGCGGTTACACAGATACGCAGTATTTT.

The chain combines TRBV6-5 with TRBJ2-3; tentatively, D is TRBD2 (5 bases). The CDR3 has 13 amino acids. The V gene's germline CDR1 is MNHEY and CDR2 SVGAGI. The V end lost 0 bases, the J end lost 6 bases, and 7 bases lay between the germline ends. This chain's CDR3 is CASSYSRADTQYF. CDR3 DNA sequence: TGTGCCAGCAGTTACTCGCGGGCGGATACGCAGTATTTT.

CDR3 DNA: TGTGCCAGCAGCTTTGGATGGACGTCTGAAGCTTTCTTT. Translated, it gives CASSFGWTSEAFF. The chain combines TRBV11-2 with TRBJ1-1; D is ambiguous. With 3 bases removed from V and 6 bases from J, the gap between germline ends came to 11 bases. The germline CDR1 and CDR2 sequences are SGHAT and FQNNGV. The CDR3 sequence is 13 residues long.

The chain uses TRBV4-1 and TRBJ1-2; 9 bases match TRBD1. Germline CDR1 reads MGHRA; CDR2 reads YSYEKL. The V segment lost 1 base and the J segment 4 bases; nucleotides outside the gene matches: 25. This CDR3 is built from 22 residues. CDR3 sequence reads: CASSQVGGDPRPGTGFSYGYTF. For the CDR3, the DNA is TGCGCCAGCAGCCAAGTAGGAGGGGACCCACGCCCCGGGACAGGGTTTAGCTATGGCTACACCTTC.

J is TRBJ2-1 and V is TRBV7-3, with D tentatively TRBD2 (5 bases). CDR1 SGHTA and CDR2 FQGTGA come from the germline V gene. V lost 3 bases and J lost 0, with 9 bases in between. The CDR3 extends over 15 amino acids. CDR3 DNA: TGTGCCAGCAGCTTCGTGGGGAGCTCCTACAATGAGCAGTTCTTC. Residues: CASSFVGSSYNEQFF.

For the CDR3, the DNA is TGTGCCAGCAGCTACTGGGGGACAGCGAACACCGGGGAGCTGTTTTTT. Protein: CASSYWGTANTGELFF. This sequence joins TRBV7-2 and TRBJ2-2; 7 nucleotides match TRBD1. Germline values: CDR1 SGHTA, CDR2 FQGNSA. V trimming: 4 bases; J trimming: 0 bases; junction bases outside the gene matches: 5. The CDR3 length is 16 residues.

In DNA form, the CDR3 reads TGTGCCAGCAGCGAGCTAGCGGGAGAGGCGGGGGAGCAGTACTTC. It yields the protein CASSELAGEAGEQYF. The chain uses TRBV9 and TRBJ2-7; 10 bases agree with TRBD2. From germline, CDR1 is SGDLS and CDR2 YYNGEE. Unmatched junction bases numbered 10, after V lost 3 bases and J lost 7 bases. This CDR3 region has 15 residues.

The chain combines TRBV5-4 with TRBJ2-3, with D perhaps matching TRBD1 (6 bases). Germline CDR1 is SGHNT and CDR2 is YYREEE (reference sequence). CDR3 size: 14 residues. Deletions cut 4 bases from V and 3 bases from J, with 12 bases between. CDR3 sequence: CASSLGGVTDTQYF. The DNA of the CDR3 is TGTGCCAGCAGCCTAGGGGGTGTTACAGATACGCAGTATTTT.

The CDR3 protein is CASSSSRTGWYGYTF. DNA for the CDR3: TGTGCCAGCAGTTCCTCACGGACAGGGTGGTATGGCTACACCTTC. The chain employs TRBV27 and TRBJ1-2; 8 positions agree with TRBD1. CDR1 is MNHEY and CDR2 is SMNVEV in the germline V gene (reference sequence). After removal of 4 bases from V and 5 bases from J, the junction contained 9 bases not matched to a gene. The CDR3 loop spans 15 amino acids.

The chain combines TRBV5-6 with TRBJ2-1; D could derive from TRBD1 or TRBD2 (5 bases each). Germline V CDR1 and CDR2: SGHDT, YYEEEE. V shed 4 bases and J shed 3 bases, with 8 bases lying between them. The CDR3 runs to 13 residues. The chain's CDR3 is CASSGTFYNEQFF. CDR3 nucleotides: TGTGCCAGCAGCGGGACCTTCTACAATGAGCAGTTCTTC. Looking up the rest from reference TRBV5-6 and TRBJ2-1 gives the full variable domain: DAGVTQSPTHLIKTRGQQVTLRCSPKSGHDTVSWYQQALGQGPQFIFQYYEEEERQRGNFPDRFSGHQFPNYSSELNVNALLLGDSALYLCASSGTFYNEQFFGPGTRLTVL.

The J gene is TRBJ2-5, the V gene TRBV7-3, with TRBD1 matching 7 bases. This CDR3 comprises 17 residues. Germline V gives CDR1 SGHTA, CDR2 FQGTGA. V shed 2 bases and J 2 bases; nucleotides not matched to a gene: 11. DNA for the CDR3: TGTGCCAGCAGCTTACGCGGACAGGAGTGGGAGCAAGAGACCCAGTACTTC. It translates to CASSLRGQEWEQETQYF.

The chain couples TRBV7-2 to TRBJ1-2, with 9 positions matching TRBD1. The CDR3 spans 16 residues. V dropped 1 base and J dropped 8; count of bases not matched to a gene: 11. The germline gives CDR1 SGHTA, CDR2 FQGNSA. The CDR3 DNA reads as TGTGCCAGCAGCTTAGATTGGGGTGGACAGGGGCGAGGCTACACCTTC. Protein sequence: CASSLDWGGQGRGYTF.

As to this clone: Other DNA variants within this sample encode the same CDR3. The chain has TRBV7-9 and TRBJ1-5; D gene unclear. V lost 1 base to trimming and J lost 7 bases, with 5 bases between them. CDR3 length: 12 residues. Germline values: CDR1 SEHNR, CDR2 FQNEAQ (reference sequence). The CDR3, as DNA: TGTGCCAGCAGCTTAGGAGACCAGCCCCAGCATTTT. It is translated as CASSLGDQPQHF.

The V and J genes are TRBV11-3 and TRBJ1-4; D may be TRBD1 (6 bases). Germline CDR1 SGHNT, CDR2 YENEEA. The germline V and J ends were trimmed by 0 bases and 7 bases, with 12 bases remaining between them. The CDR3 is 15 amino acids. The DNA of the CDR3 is TGTGCCAGCAGCTTAGATGGGGGAGGGGGTGAAAAACTGTTTTTT. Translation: CASSLDGGGGEKLFF.

The CDR3 bases are TGTGCCAGCAGCCAGGAGGTCTCCTACAATGAGCAGTTCTTC. Its translation is CASSQEVSYNEQFF. This chain joins TRBV6-4 and TRBJ2-1, with D possibly TRBD2 on 5 matching bases. The CDR3 loop spans 14 amino acids. V gave up 6 bases and J gave up 0 bases, with 9 bases separating them. CDR1 and CDR2 from the germline V gene are MRHNA and SNTAGT.

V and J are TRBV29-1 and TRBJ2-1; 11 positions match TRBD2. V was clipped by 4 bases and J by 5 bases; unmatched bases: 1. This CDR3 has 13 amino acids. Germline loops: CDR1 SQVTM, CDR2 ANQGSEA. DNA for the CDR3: TGCAGCGTTGCGACTAGCGGGGACAATGAGCAGTTCTTC. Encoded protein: CSVATSGDNEQFF.

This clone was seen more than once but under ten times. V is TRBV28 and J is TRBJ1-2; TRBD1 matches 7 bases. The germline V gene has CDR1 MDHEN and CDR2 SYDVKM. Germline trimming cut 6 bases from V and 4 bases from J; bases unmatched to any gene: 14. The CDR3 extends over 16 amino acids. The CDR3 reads CASSTRFTGDTYGYTF. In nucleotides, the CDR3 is TGTGCCAGCAGCACACGCTTTACAGGGGACACCTATGGCTACACCTTC.

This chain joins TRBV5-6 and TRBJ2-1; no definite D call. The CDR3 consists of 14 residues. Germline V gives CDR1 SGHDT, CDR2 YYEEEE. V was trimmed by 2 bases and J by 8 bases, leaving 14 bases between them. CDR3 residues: CASSLGQFSHEQFF. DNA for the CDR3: TGTGCCAGCAGCTTAGGCCAGTTTTCTCATGAGCAGTTCTTC.